Presented here are 16 T cell receptor beta chains from one specimen sequenced in a study of CXCR3-negative and CXCR3-positive naive CD8 T cells. UMI-tagged TRB cDNA libraries were built via 5' RACE. Each CDR3 protein gets one entry in TCRdb, which reprocessed the 5' RACE reads and gives no DNA. Its clone listing holds tens of thousands of distinct CDR3 sequences. Sequenced sample: naive CXCR3- CD8+ T cells from blood. Subset meaning: CD45RO-CCR7+CD27+CD95- naive CD8+ T cells lacking CXCR3 (TNR3-). These receptors all come from a human donor in good health. Some clones in this sample may be carry-over from other donors' samples.

J is TRBJ2-1 and V is TRBV6-2 or TRBV6-3. The CDR3 has 12 residues. The V gene's germline CDR1 is MNHEY and CDR2 SVGEGT. CDR3 in amino acids: CASSYAFDKQFF.

The chain is built from TRBV6-2 or TRBV6-3 and TRBJ2-2; as DNA is missing, the TRBD2 call by TCRdb cannot be tested. The CDR3 spans 14 residues. CDR1 MNHEY and CDR2 SVGEGT come from the germline V gene. The CDR3 protein is CASRKERGTGELFF.

The chain joins TRBV29-1 to TRBJ2-5; TCRdb returns TRBD2, unconfirmable since there is no DNA. Germline CDR1 and CDR2: SQVTM and ANQGSEA. This CDR3 is built from 15 residues. The CDR3 sequence: CSVGTGTSGIETQYF.

The chain links TRBV28 to TRBJ2-1; TCRdb returns TRBD1, unconfirmable since there is no DNA. The CDR3 runs 15 residues. Germline assignment: CDR1 MDHEN and CDR2 SYDVKM. CDR3 sequence: CASSLGDRVEGEQFF.

CDR3 in amino acids: CASSGSNEQFF. The genes are TRBV6-4 and TRBJ2-1. CDR1 and CDR2 from the germline V gene are MRHNA and SNTAGT. The CDR3 covers 11 residues.

The chain carries TRBV7-2 and TRBJ2-3; TCRdb calls TRBD1, which cannot be checked without DNA. Looked up from germline, CDR1 is SGHTA and CDR2 is FQGNSA. The CDR3 runs 13 residues. CDR3: CASSSGAGDTQYF.

The J gene is TRBJ1-1, the V gene TRBV2. The V gene's germline CDR1 is SNHLY and CDR2 FYNNEI. CDR3 length equals 11 residues. The CDR3 spells CASISAAGAFF. Drawing the rest from reference TRBV2 and TRBJ1-1, the complete variable domain is EPEVTQTPSHQVTQMGQEVILRCVPISNHLYFYWYRQILGQKVEFLVSFYNNEISEKSEIFDDQFSVERPDGSNFTLKIRSTKLEDSAMYFCASISAAGAFFGQGTRLTVV.

This chain links TRBV7-9 with TRBJ1-1. Germline V CDR1 and CDR2: SEHNR, FQNEAQ (reference sequence). The CDR3 has 12 amino acids. CDR3 amino acids: CASSFGDTEAFF.

The gene calls are TRBV5-6 and TRBJ2-1. Germline V lookup: CDR1 SGHDT, CDR2 YYEEEE. The CDR3 runs 12 residues. This chain's CDR3 is CASSLGWNEQFF.

V is TRBV5-1 and J is TRBJ2-1; checking the TCRdb D call of TRBD1 is not possible without DNA. The CDR3 runs 14 residues. Per the germline V gene, CDR1 is SGHRS and CDR2 is YFSETQ. This CDR3 reads CASSLGDSNNEQFF.

V gene TRBV12-3 or TRBV12-4 combines with J gene TRBJ2-5; the D call from TCRdb, TRBD1, cannot be confirmed without DNA. The CDR3 has 16 amino acids. CDR3 loop: CASRAHLGQGGETQYF.

The genes are TRBV7-9 and TRBJ2-1; TCRdb's D gene call, TRBD2, goes unchecked for lack of DNA. The CDR3 sequence is 16 residues long. Germline assignment: CDR1 SEHNR and CDR2 FQNEAQ (reference sequence). CDR3 region: CASSLFDGRAKDEQFF.

J is TRBJ1-1 and V is TRBV12-3 or TRBV12-4; TCRdb names TRBD1, which stays unverified in the absence of DNA. The CDR3 totals 13 residues. CDR3 region: CASSQGLYTEAFF.

The chain joins TRBV28 to TRBJ2-2. This CDR3 is built from 13 residues. Germline CDR1 is MDHEN and CDR2 is SYDVKM. The CDR3: CASLRTVTGELFF.

The V call is TRBV28, the J call TRBJ2-1. This CDR3 is built from 14 residues. CDR1 is MDHEN, CDR2 SYDVKM, per germline. The CDR3 sequence: CASSLASVYNEQFF.

The chain is built from TRBV6-2 or TRBV6-3 and TRBJ2-1; TCRdb returns TRBD2, unconfirmable since there is no DNA. This CDR3 contains 14 residues. Germline V gives CDR1 MNHEY, CDR2 SVGEGT. This CDR3 is CASSPRLAGNEQFF.